The clone carrying this T cell receptor (beta chain) was detected many times. Its antigen is as yet unknown. The read ends 3 residues before the CDR3 terminus; that terminus is restored from the germline J gene. The CDR3 is made up of 13 amino acids. Germline V gives CDR1 SEHNR, CDR2 FQNEAQ (reference sequence). With 7 bases clipped from V and 8 bases from J, the junction kept 8 bases outside the gene matches. Caucasian heritage predominated among both patients and controls. The data stem from a study of T cell clonality in common variable immunodeficiency. The method was immunoSEQ multiplex PCR; TCRdb's version includes in-frame clones alone and lacks a portion of them. The specimen has about 74,000 clones, none found just once. Study-wide results and caveats: In common variable immunodeficiency, TCR beta chains reportedly carried fewer deletions and N-nucleotide insertions. Compared with controls, CVID subjects had fewer shared TCRbeta clones. CVID subjects had higher TCRbeta clonality than healthy controls, most marked in about a third.

The sequenced sample was peripheral blood mononuclear cells. The source of this sequence is a person between 18 and 75 years old in good health. J is TRBJ2-1 and V is TRBV7-9, with TRBD2 matching 7 bases. CDR3 sequence reads: CASIIGGIDEQFF. The CDR3 DNA, read in part, is TGTGCCAGCATAATCGGGGGGATCGATGAG.